The 5 T cell receptor beta chains in this list originate from one sample, sequenced in a study of cytomegalovirus exposure and HLA in healthy donors. The repertoire was sequenced with immunoSEQ multiplex PCR; TCRdb's copy has only in-frame clones and lacks some. Of 60,000 or so clones listed, about nine tenths are singletons. Sequencing was done on a sample of PBMCs. The receptors derive from a young man in good health and CMV-seronegative.

CDR3 coding DNA: TGTGCCAGCAGCCCGAGAGGACTAACCAATGAGCAGTTCTTC. It yields the protein CASSPRGLTNEQFF. The V call is TRBV7-8, the J call TRBJ2-1, with D tentatively TRBD2 (6 bases). Germline CDR1 and CDR2: SGHVS and FQNEAQ. V was clipped by 5 bases and J by 6 bases, with 14 bases between them. This CDR3 region has 14 residues.

The chain combines TRBV27 with TRBJ2-1; 13 positions match TRBD2. Germline trimming cut 4 bases from V and 9 bases from J; bases unmatched to any gene: 6. Germline CDR1 MNHEY, CDR2 SMNVEV (reference sequence). The CDR3 contains 15 residues. In DNA form, the CDR3 reads TGTGCCAGCAGTTCCTCCGGGACTAGCGGGACTGAGCAGTTCTTC. Protein sequence: CASSSSGTSGTEQFF.

This rearrangement joins TRBV5-4 to TRBJ2-1; 7 bases line up with TRBD2. The V and J ends lost 0 bases and 8 bases, in that order; junction bases with no gene match: 5. The CDR3 contains 14 residues. The germline CDR1 and CDR2 sequences are SGHNT and YYREEE (reference sequence). The CDR3 nucleotides are TGTGCCAGCAGCTTGGAACGACTAGCCGATGAGCAGTTCTTC. It yields the protein CASSLERLADEQFF. Based on the CDR3 plus reference TRBV5-4 and TRBJ2-1, the full variable domain is ETGVTQSPTHLIKTRGQQVTLRCSSQSGHNTVSWYQQALGQGPQFIFQYYREEENGRGNFPPRFSGLQFPNYSSELNVNALELDDSALYLCASSLERLADEQFFGPGTRLTVL.

This chain uses TRBV7-2 with TRBJ2-1; 12 positions agree with TRBD2. J lost 4 bases, V lost 6 bases, and 13 bases had no gene match. Per the germline V gene, CDR1 is SGHTA and CDR2 is FQGNSA. The CDR3 contains 18 residues. CDR3 sequence (DNA): TGTGCCAGCAGTTCCCCTAGCGGGAGGGCCGGAATTTACAATGAGCAGTTCTTC. It specifies CASSSPSGRAGIYNEQFF. Filled out from reference TRBV7-2 and TRBJ2-1, the complete variable domain reads GAGVSQSPSNKVTEKGKDVELRCDPISGHTALYWYRQSLGQGLEFLIYFQGNSAPDKSGLPSDRFSAERTGGSVSTLTIQRTQQEDSAVYLCASSSPSGRAGIYNEQFFGPGTRLTVL.

The genes are TRBV5-1 and TRBJ2-1, with TRBD2 matching over 10 bases. The germline V gene encodes CDR1 SGHRS and CDR2 YFSETQ. This CDR3 contains 14 residues. J gave up 5 bases and V 5 bases, and 4 bases lay outside the gene matches. The CDR3 region has the DNA TGCGCCAGCAGTCCTAGCGGGAGCCACAATGAGCAGTTCTTC. Protein: CASSPSGSHNEQFF.